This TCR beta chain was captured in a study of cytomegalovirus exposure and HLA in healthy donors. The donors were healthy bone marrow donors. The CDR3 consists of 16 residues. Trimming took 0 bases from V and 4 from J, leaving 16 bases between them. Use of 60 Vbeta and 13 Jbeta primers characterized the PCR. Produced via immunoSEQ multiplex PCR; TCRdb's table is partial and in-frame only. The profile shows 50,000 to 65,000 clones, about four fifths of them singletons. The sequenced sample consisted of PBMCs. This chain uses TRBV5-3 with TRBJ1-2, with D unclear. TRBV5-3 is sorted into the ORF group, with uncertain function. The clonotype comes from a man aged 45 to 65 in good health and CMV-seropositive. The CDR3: CARSLEPRGFSYGYTF. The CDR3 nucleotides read TGTGCCAGAAGCTTGGAGCCACGGGGTTTCAGCTATGGCTACACCTTC.